The 27 T cell receptor beta chains given below trace back to one sample, sequenced in a study of blood T cell repertoires in COVID-19. Sequenced by immunoSEQ multiplex PCR; TCRdb stores in-frame clones only, minus some. This table has 240,000 or so clones, nearly 90% appearing once. Input material: peripheral blood. These receptors were taken from a woman in her 30s with acute or convalescent COVID-19.

This sequence joins TRBV11-3 and TRBJ2-3, with D possibly matching TRBD2 (6 bases). V was pared by 1 base and J by 3 bases, with 17 bases between. Germline CDR1 and CDR2: SGHNT and YENEEA. The CDR3 sequence is 17 residues long. This chain's CDR3 is CASSLGTGTLRTDTQYF. The CDR3 DNA sequence: TGTGCCAGCAGCTTAGGTACCGGGACTCTGAGAACAGATACGCAGTATTTT.

The rearrangement uses TRBV7-2 and TRBJ2-4; possibly TRBD2 for D (5 bases). Trimming shortened V by 3 bases and J by 0 bases, and 12 bases separated the two germline ends. The CDR3 totals 16 residues. The germline CDR1 and CDR2 sequences are SGHTA and FQGNSA. Here the CDR3 DNA reads TGTGCCAGCAGCTTCTTAGCGTCCCTAGCCAAAAACATTCAGTACTTC. Its translation: CASSFLASLAKNIQYF.

The V and J genes are TRBV19 and TRBJ2-1; 7 positions match TRBD1. V lost 1 base, J lost 2 bases, and 2 bases stayed unmatched. Germline lookup yields CDR1 LNHDA and CDR2 SQIVND (reference sequence). The CDR3 extends over 15 amino acids. CDR3 DNA: TGTGCCAGTAGTATAGCACAGGGGCCCTACAATGAGCAGTTCTTC. Translation gives CASSIAQGPYNEQFF. Drawing the rest from reference TRBV19 and TRBJ2-1, the complete variable domain is DGGITQSPKYLFRKEGQNVTLSCEQNLNHDAMYWYRQDPGQGLRLIYYSQIVNDFQKGDIAEGYSVSREKKESFPLTVTSAQKNPTAFYLCASSIAQGPYNEQFFGPGTRLTVL.

J is TRBJ2-1 and V is TRBV18, with 9 bases aligning to TRBD2. The CDR3 is made up of 21 amino acids. CDR1 is KGHSH, CDR2 LQKENI, per germline. V was pared by 4 bases and J by 0 bases, with 19 bases of the junction left unmatched. The CDR3 loop reads CASSRRMVEGAGGTSYNEQFF. Here the CDR3 DNA reads TGTGCCAGCTCACGGAGGATGGTCGAGGGTGCGGGAGGGACCTCCTACAATGAGCAGTTCTTC. Based on the CDR3 plus reference TRBV18 and TRBJ2-1, the full variable domain is NAGVMQNPRHLVRRRGQEARLRCSPMKGHSHVYWYRQLPEEGLKFMVYLQKENIIDESGMPKERFSAEFPKEGPSILRIQQVVRGDSAAYFCASSRRMVEGAGGTSYNEQFFGPGTRLTVL.

This clone was observed a few times. The rearrangement links TRBV7-2 to TRBJ2-7, with 9 nucleotides matching TRBD1. V gave up 1 base and J gave up 2 bases; unmatched junction bases: 9. The CDR3 spans 17 residues. Germline V gene data show CDR1 as SGHTA and CDR2 as FQGNSA. The CDR3, as DNA: TGTGCCAGCAGCTTAGGGGGAGGGGGACAGGGCACCTACGAGCAGTACTTC. Translating gives CASSLGGGGQGTYEQYF.

The chain has TRBV5-6 and TRBJ2-7, with D possibly matching TRBD2 (6 bases). CDR1 and CDR2 from the germline V gene are SGHDT and YYEEEE. The CDR3 runs to 13 residues. V was cut by 0 bases and J by 6 bases, with 10 bases left in between. CDR3 protein: CASSLGREVEQYF. CDR3 in DNA: TGTGCCAGCAGCTTGGGCAGGGAGGTCGAGCAGTACTTC. Combining the CDR3 with reference TRBV5-6 and TRBJ2-7 gives the whole variable domain DAGVTQSPTHLIKTRGQQVTLRCSPKSGHDTVSWYQQALGQGPQFIFQYYEEEERQRGNFPDRFSGHQFPNYSSELNVNALLLGDSALYLCASSLGREVEQYFGPGTRLTVT.

This chain links TRBV29-1 with TRBJ1-2; TRBD1 matches at 8 bases. This CDR3 spans 12 amino acids. The V and J ends lost 7 bases and 3 bases, in that order; junction bases with no gene match: 4. Germline assignment: CDR1 SQVTM and CDR2 ANQGSEA. CDR3 sequence: CSAETGDYGYTF. As DNA, the CDR3 is TGCAGCGCAGAGACAGGGGACTATGGCTACACCTTC.

This chain uses TRBV7-9 with TRBJ2-1, with D perhaps TRBD1 (6 bases). This CDR3 spans 16 amino acids. The germline V gene has CDR1 SEHNR and CDR2 FQNEAQ (reference sequence). Trimming left V 4 bases short and J 9 bases short, with 22 bases between. The CDR3 sequence: CASSSHSVRGNGEQFF. CDR3 coding DNA: TGTGCCAGCAGCTCCCACTCCGTGAGGGGGAACGGTGAGCAGTTCTTC.

V gene TRBV5-6 combines with J gene TRBJ2-7; perhaps TRBD2 as D (6 bases). Between the trimmed V and J ends, which lost 3 bases and 2 bases, there was a span of 12 bases. Germline loops: CDR1 SGHDT, CDR2 YYEEEE. The CDR3 loop spans 14 amino acids. DNA of the CDR3: TGTGCCAGCAGCTCCGGGACTGGAACCTACGAGCAGTACTTC. This encodes CASSSGTGTYEQYF. The variable domain in full, completed from reference TRBV5-6 and TRBJ2-7, reads DAGVTQSPTHLIKTRGQQVTLRCSPKSGHDTVSWYQQALGQGPQFIFQYYEEEERQRGNFPDRFSGHQFPNYSSELNVNALLLGDSALYLCASSSGTGTYEQYFGPGTRLTVT.

This clone was observed many times. The chain links TRBV6-4 to TRBJ2-3, with 7 bases fitting TRBD2. J gave up 1 base and V 2 bases, and 3 bases lay outside the gene matches. This CDR3 is built from 15 residues. Germline V gene data show CDR1 as MRHNA and CDR2 as SNTAGT. This CDR3 reads CASSDRLAGTDTQYF. The CDR3 DNA reads as TGTGCCAGCAGTGACAGGCTAGCGGGCACAGATACGCAGTATTTT.

The rearrangement uses TRBV5-1 and TRBJ1-2, with unresolved D. The CDR3 totals 16 residues. Trimming left V 4 bases short and J 4 bases short, with 20 bases between. Germline values: CDR1 SGHRS, CDR2 YFSETQ. CDR3 loop: CASSPIGGREVYGYTF. CDR3 DNA: TGCGCCAGCAGCCCTATTGGAGGGCGAGAAGTCTATGGCTACACCTTC.

V gene TRBV14 combines with J gene TRBJ2-7; TRBD2 matches 8 bases. The V gene end was trimmed by 4 bases and the J gene end by 1 base; junction bases not matched to a gene: 12. This CDR3 is 17 amino acids long. Germline V gene data show CDR1 as SGHDN and CDR2 as FVKESK. The CDR3 region has the DNA TGTGCCAGCAGCCGGGGAGGAGGAAGCGGGAGTTCCTACGAGCAGTACTTC. This sequence encodes CASSRGGGSGSSYEQYF.

This chain joins TRBV6-5 and TRBJ2-2, with D tentatively TRBD1 (5 bases). The CDR3 extends over 13 amino acids. Trimming removed 6 bases from V and 4 bases from J, with 9 bases in between. Germline CDR1 is MNHEY and CDR2 is SVGAGI. As DNA, the CDR3 is TGTGCCAGCAGCTGGACAACCACCGGGGAGCTGTTTTTT. Protein product: CASSWTTTGELFF.

The genes are TRBV27 and TRBJ2-7; 7 nucleotides line up with TRBD1. V shed 6 bases and J 1 base; nucleotides not matched to a gene: 3. The germline CDR1 and CDR2 sequences are MNHEY and SMNVEV (reference sequence). The CDR3 has 13 residues. The CDR3 loop is CASRQGTSYEQYF. CDR3 in DNA: TGTGCCAGCAGACAGGGGACATCCTACGAGCAGTACTTC.

The chain carries TRBV5-1 and TRBJ2-3; 11 bases align to TRBD2. CDR1 is SGHRS and CDR2 is YFSETQ in the germline V gene. With V trimmed by 3 bases and J by 0 bases, 3 bases remained unmatched. This CDR3 is 16 amino acids long. CDR3 in amino acids: CASSYGLAGSTDTQYF. The DNA for the CDR3 is TGCGCCAGCAGCTACGGACTAGCGGGCAGCACAGATACGCAGTATTTT. The whole variable domain, filled in from reference TRBV5-1 and TRBJ2-3, reads KAGVTQTPRYLIKTRGQQVTLSCSPISGHRSVSWYQQTPGQGLQFLFEYFSETQRNKGNFPGRFSGRQFSNSRSEMNVSTLELGDSALYLCASSYGLAGSTDTQYFGPGTRLTVL.

This clone was seen once. The CDR3 sequence: CASSFADRGGNQPQHF. The CDR3 nucleotides read TGTGCCAGCAGCTTTGCAGACAGGGGAGGCAATCAGCCCCAGCATTTT. V gene TRBV7-8 combines with J gene TRBJ1-5; TRBD1 matches at 8 bases. V gave up 3 bases and J gave up 2 bases; unmatched junction bases: 6. Germline-derived CDR1 and CDR2 are SGHVS and FQNEAQ. The CDR3 length is 16 residues.

The rearrangement links TRBV6-5 to TRBJ2-7; 9 bases align to TRBD1. Germline CDR1 is MNHEY and CDR2 is SVGAGI. This CDR3 region has 14 residues. The trim removed 2 bases at V and 2 bases at J, leaving 1 base unmatched. The CDR3 nucleotides are TGTGCCAGCAGTTACGGGACAGGGACCTACGAGCAGTACTTC. Its translation: CASSYGTGTYEQYF.

The chain carries TRBV3-1 (or the pseudogene TRBV3-2) and TRBJ2-1; 8 bases fit TRBD2. The junction had 0 bases not matched to a gene; V was cut back by 6 bases and J by 8 bases. The germline V gene has CDR1 LGHDT and CDR2 YNNKEL (reference sequence). This CDR3 contains 11 residues. CDR3 nucleotides: TGTGCCAGCAGAGCGGGAGATGAGCAGTTCTTC. It translates to CASRAGDEQFF.

V and J are TRBV6-6 and TRBJ2-1, with a possible D match to TRBD2 (5 bases). The CDR3 consists of 14 residues. Trimming removed 4 bases from V and 5 bases from J, with 12 bases in between. Germline assignment: CDR1 MNHNY and CDR2 SVGAGI (reference sequence). The CDR3 coding sequence is TGTGCCAGCAGTTCGTTGGGGAGTAACAATGAGCAGTTCTTC. This sequence encodes CASSSLGSNNEQFF.

The J gene is TRBJ2-7, the V gene TRBV6-2 or TRBV6-3, with 11 bases identical to TRBD2. The J segment lost 3 bases and the V segment lost 2 bases, leaving 9 bases of the junction unmatched. CDR1 is MNHEY and CDR2 is SVGEGT in the germline V gene. This CDR3 is 17 amino acids long. CDR3 DNA: TGTGCCAGCAGTTACCCTGGGACTAGCGGAACGATCTACGAGCAGTACTTC. It specifies CASSYPGTSGTIYEQYF.

This sequence joins TRBV12-3 or TRBV12-4 and TRBJ1-2; TRBD1 aligns across 7 bases. This CDR3 is built from 13 residues. Unmatched junction bases numbered 7, after V lost 2 bases and J lost 10 bases. The CDR3 loop is CASSLSGQAAYTF. In nucleotides, the CDR3 is TGTGCCAGCAGTTTAAGTGGACAGGCAGCCTACACCTTC.

This clone was observed many times. The rearrangement uses TRBV12-3 or TRBV12-4 and TRBJ1-6; D uncertain. V was clipped by 6 bases and J by 5 bases, with 5 bases between them. The CDR3 runs 12 residues. The CDR3 spells CASSRDNSPLHF. Written as DNA, the CDR3 is TGTGCCAGCAGCCGAGATAATTCACCCCTCCACTTT.

Comment on this clone: This CDR3 is also generated by other DNA sequences in the sample. The CDR3 region has the DNA TGTGCCAGCAGTTACCCCGACGAGCAGTACTTC. Residues: CASSYPDEQYF. The chain employs TRBV6-2 or TRBV6-3 and TRBJ2-7; D gene unclear. V was trimmed by 2 bases and J by 5 bases, leaving 4 bases between them. This CDR3 has 11 amino acids. The germline V gene has CDR1 MNHEY and CDR2 SVGEGT.

V is TRBV4-3 and J is TRBJ2-3, with 13 bases aligning to TRBD2. V dropped 2 bases and J dropped 0; count of bases not matched to a gene: 8. The germline V gene encodes CDR1 LGHNA and CDR2 YSLEER. The CDR3 loop spans 19 amino acids. CDR3 residues: CASSQTLRGLAGSTDTQYF. CDR3 in DNA: TGCGCCAGCAGCCAAACCCTTAGGGGACTAGCGGGGAGCACAGATACGCAGTATTTT.

Only a few counts were recorded for this clone. The chain couples TRBV9 to TRBJ2-6, with D tentatively TRBD2 (7 bases). Per the germline V gene, CDR1 is SGDLS and CDR2 is YYNGEE. V was shortened by 3 bases and J by 6 bases, with 13 bases between the two germline ends. This CDR3 spans 15 amino acids. The chain's CDR3 is CASSGGGGLANVLTF. CDR3 sequence (DNA): TGTGCCAGCAGCGGCGGGGGCGGACTGGCCAACGTCCTGACTTTC.

The chain couples TRBV6-5 to TRBJ2-7; a possible D gene is TRBD1 (6 bases). V was trimmed by 6 bases and J by 6 bases, leaving 15 bases between them. The CDR3 is 13 residues long. CDR1 MNHEY and CDR2 SVGAGI come from the germline V gene. The CDR3 region is CASSTREGVEQYF. CDR3 DNA sequence: TGTGCCAGCAGCACGCGAGAGGGGGTCGAGCAGTACTTC.

This rearrangement joins TRBV6-5 to TRBJ1-4; 9 positions agree with TRBD1. Germline assignment: CDR1 MNHEY and CDR2 SVGAGI. This CDR3 has 16 amino acids. J was trimmed by 8 bases and V by 4 bases; bases with no gene match: 11. The CDR3 spells CASSSRYRDREEKLFF. The CDR3 nucleotides read TGTGCCAGCAGTTCGAGGTACCGGGACAGGGAGGAAAAACTGTTTTTT.